Presented here are 18 T cell receptor beta chains from one specimen sequenced in a study of blood T cell repertoires in COVID-19 (dated by TCRdb to 2020 to 2021). The library was obtained by the immunoSEQ multiplex PCR assay. Drawn from immuneACCESS, this table holds only the in-frame rearrangements with V and J called that TCRdb kept. Clones are partly lost; checked studies trace under half to an unresolved V gene and leave the rest unexplained. The sample table holds about 180,000 clones, of which almost 85% were seen once. The top ten clonotypes cover roughly 13% of the sample. What was sequenced was peripheral blood. The receptor set was obtained from a man aged 18-30 years with active or convalescent COVID-19.

The rearrangement uses TRBV30 and TRBJ2-7, with D maybe TRBD2 (5 bases). Germline V lookup: CDR1 GTSNPN, CDR2 SVGIG (reference sequence). The CDR3 is 12 amino acids. Trimming took off 1 base at V and 3 bases at J, with 7 bases between the two ends. Here the CDR3 DNA reads TGTGCCTGGAGTGAAGAGGGCTACGAGCAGTACTTC. Amino acids: CAWSEEGYEQYF.

The table lists this clone with a count of one. The V gene is TRBV27, the J gene TRBJ1-4; unclear D gene. The CDR3 runs 15 residues. Germline V gene sequence: CDR1 MNHEY, CDR2 SMNVEV (reference sequence). Trimming left V 3 bases short and J 0 bases short, with 8 bases between. CDR3 in amino acids: CASSFMSATNEKLFF. CDR3 in DNA: TGTGCCAGCAGTTTCATGTCAGCAACTAATGAAAAACTGTTTTTT.

This clone was recorded only once. This chain connects TRBV3-1 (or the pseudogene TRBV3-2) to TRBJ2-3; TRBD2 is a possible D gene (6 bases). Germline CDR1 reads LGHDT; CDR2 reads YNNKEL (reference sequence). This CDR3 contains 15 residues. Trimming took off 4 bases at V and 2 bases at J, with 13 bases between the two ends. The chain's CDR3 is CASSPVADPTDTQYF. The CDR3 coding sequence is TGTGCCAGCAGCCCAGTAGCGGACCCCACAGATACGCAGTATTTT.

CDR3 nucleotide sequence: TGTGCCAGCAGCTTAGGGTCGGGTCGCTACAATGAGCAGTTCTTC. Encoded protein: CASSLGSGRYNEQFF. The chain has TRBV7-2 and TRBJ2-1; D remains ambiguous. The germline gives CDR1 SGHTA, CDR2 FQGNSA. V was trimmed by 1 base and J by 3 bases, leaving 10 bases between them. The CDR3 runs 15 residues.

V and J are TRBV6-5 and TRBJ1-1, with D possibly TRBD1 on 5 matching bases. Germline loops: CDR1 MNHEY, CDR2 SVGAGI. Trimming took off 4 bases at V and 4 bases at J, with 10 bases between the two ends. The CDR3 is 13 amino acids. CDR3 amino acids: CASSSLDSTEAFF. The CDR3 DNA sequence: TGTGCCAGCAGTTCCTTAGACAGCACTGAAGCTTTCTTT.

The chain uses TRBV15 and TRBJ2-2, with 7 positions matching TRBD2. With V trimmed by 0 bases and J by 6 bases, 1 base remained unmatched. CDR1 and CDR2 from the germline V gene are LNHNV and YYDKDF (reference sequence). The length of the CDR3 is 14 residues. CDR3 protein: CATSRDREAGELFF. In nucleotides, the CDR3 is TGTGCCACCAGCAGAGATCGGGAGGCCGGGGAGCTGTTTTTT. Drawing the rest from reference TRBV15 and TRBJ2-2, the complete variable domain is DAMVIQNPRYQVTQFGKPVTLSCSQTLNHNVMYWYQQKSSQAPKLLFHYYDKDFNNEADTPDNFQSRRPNTSFCFLDIRSPGLGDTAMYLCATSRDREAGELFFGEGSRLTVL.

The J gene is TRBJ1-5, the V gene TRBV19; the D is unclear. V lost 9 bases and J 5 bases, leaving 14 bases between the germline ends. The CDR3 is 13 residues long. Per the germline V gene, CDR1 is LNHDA and CDR2 is SQIVND (reference sequence). CDR3 bases: TGTGCCAGCTCACGACAACTCGATCAGCCCCAGCATTTT. Its protein product is CASSRQLDQPQHF. The complete variable domain, with remaining parts taken from reference TRBV19 and TRBJ1-5, reads DGGITQSPKYLFRKEGQNVTLSCEQNLNHDAMYWYRQDPGQGLRLIYYSQIVNDFQKGDIAEGYSVSREKKESFPLTVTSAQKNPTAFYLCASSRQLDQPQHFGDGTRLSIL.

The chain has TRBV2 and TRBJ2-1, with a weak D call TRBD2 (6 bases). The CDR3 spans 17 residues. V gave up 8 bases and J gave up 1 base, with 21 bases separating them. Germline V gene sequence: CDR1 SNHLY, CDR2 FYNNEI. This CDR3 is CASALGGGARSYNEQFF. DNA of the CDR3: TGTGCCAGCGCCCTCGGAGGCGGGGCCCGGTCCTACAATGAGCAGTTCTTC.

V is TRBV5-1 and J is TRBJ1-2, with 7 bases fitting TRBD1. The CDR3 sequence is 14 residues long. Germline assignment: CDR1 SGHRS and CDR2 YFSETQ. Trimming removed 3 bases from V and 6 bases from J; junction bases left unmatched: 8. The CDR3 DNA reads TGCGCCAGCAGCTCGGAACAGGGGATCGATGGCTACACCTTC. Translating gives CASSSEQGIDGYTF.

The chain recombines TRBV6-5 with TRBJ1-1; 8 bases are shared with TRBD1. Germline V lookup: CDR1 MNHEY, CDR2 SVGAGI. J was trimmed by 4 bases and V by 5 bases; bases with no gene match: 9. CDR3 size: 15 residues. Here the CDR3 reads CASSTRGRGLTEAFF. CDR3 nucleotides: TGTGCCAGCAGTACGAGGGGCAGGGGGCTCACTGAAGCTTTCTTT.

This chain links TRBV5-1 with TRBJ2-2, with 10 bases fitting TRBD2. Trimming cost V 2 bases and J 4 bases; bases outside gene matches: 11. The CDR3 length is 18 residues. The V gene's germline CDR1 is SGHRS and CDR2 YFSETQ. CDR3 loop: CASSFGLAVAGGTGELFF. The DNA of the CDR3 is TGCGCCAGCAGCTTTGGACTAGCGGTGGCGGGTGGCACCGGGGAGCTGTTTTTT.

V is TRBV6-2 or TRBV6-3 and J is TRBJ1-5, with D hard to call. Trimming left V 5 bases short and J 3 bases short, with 8 bases between. CDR1 and CDR2 (germline): MNHEY, SVGEGT. There are 13 residues in the CDR3. The CDR3 nucleotides are TGTGCCAGCAGTCGCCGGGTCAATCAGCCCCAGCATTTT. Its translation is CASSRRVNQPQHF.

The rearrangement uses TRBV28 and TRBJ1-2, with D perhaps TRBD1 (5 bases). This CDR3 is 15 amino acids long. Looked up from germline, CDR1 is MDHEN and CDR2 is SYDVKM. V lost 1 base, J lost 6 bases, and 15 bases lay in between. This CDR3 is CASSLSLTATHGYTF. The DNA of the CDR3 is TGTGCCAGCAGTTTATCCTTGACAGCAACCCATGGCTACACCTTC.

The sample holds one count of this clone. The V and J genes are TRBV3-1 (or the pseudogene TRBV3-2) and TRBJ2-1; D remains unclear. CDR1 and CDR2 from the germline V gene are LGHDT and YNNKEL (reference sequence). V was clipped by 0 bases and J by 13 bases, with 10 bases between them. This CDR3 has 12 residues. CDR3 DNA sequence: TGTGCCAGCAGCCAAGATGCGCCACGACAGTTCTTC. It specifies CASSQDAPRQFF.

The chain carries TRBV27 and TRBJ1-4, with D possibly matching TRBD1 (5 bases). Trimming pared 6 bases from V and 2 bases from J, leaving 19 bases between. This CDR3 is built from 17 residues. CDR1 is MNHEY, CDR2 SMNVEV, per germline (reference sequence). The DNA of the CDR3 is TGTGCCAGCAGCTTTGCAGGGTCCCCAGAGACTAATGAAAAACTGTTTTTT. This gives the protein CASSFAGSPETNEKLFF. Using reference TRBV27 and TRBJ1-4 for the parts outside the CDR3, the full variable domain is EAQVTQNPRYLITVTGKKLTVTCSQNMNHEYMSWYRQDPGLGLRQIYYSMNVEVTDKGDVPEGYKVSRKEKRNFPLILESPSPNQTSLYFCASSFAGSPETNEKLFFGSGTQLSVL.

This clone has a single count. The rearrangement joins TRBV24-1 to TRBJ2-5; a possible D gene is TRBD1 (6 bases). Germline V gene data show CDR1 as KGHDR and CDR2 as SFDVKD. Trimming took off 8 bases at V and 4 bases at J, with 13 bases between the two ends. CDR3 length equals 13 residues. CDR3 in DNA: TGTGCCACCAAGGACAGTTTATTAGAGACCCAGTACTTC. Encoded protein: CATKDSLLETQYF.

The chain has TRBV10-3 and TRBJ2-1; TRBD1 agrees at 10 bases. Losses at the gene ends were 0 bases for V and 5 bases for J; bases not matched to a gene: 16. The CDR3 length is 20 residues. Per the germline V gene, CDR1 is ENHRY and CDR2 is SYGVKD. CDR3 DNA sequence: TGTGCCATCAGTGAGTCGACTCTTCTTTTGGGACAGGGGTCCAACAATGAGCAGTTCTTC. It encodes CAISESTLLLGQGSNNEQFF.

In this sample, this clone turned up a few times. Distinct nucleotide sequences in the sample also encode this CDR3. The chain links TRBV19 to TRBJ2-7; 8 bases align to TRBD1. The CDR3 loop spans 13 amino acids. The germline V gene encodes CDR1 LNHDA and CDR2 SQIVND (reference sequence). Trimming took 5 bases from V and 3 from J; bases not matched to a gene: 3. This chain's CDR3 is CASSRTGNYEQYF. CDR3 coding DNA: TGTGCCAGTAGTCGGACAGGGAACTACGAGCAGTACTTC.